This T cell receptor (beta chain) was sequenced in a study of CD8+CD57+ T cells in acquired aplastic anemia. In its sample, this clonotype was seen many times. All patients picked for sequencing had shown, by flow cytometry, an expansion of CD8+CD57+ cells. Template material for TCR beta VDJ and CDR3 profiling consisted of genomic DNA. TCRdb reprocessed the reads via MiXCR and lists one record per CDR3 protein. The sample has 450,000 to 600,000 distinct CDR3 sequences; around a third are singletons. V dropped 4 bases and J dropped 3 bases, with 9 bases sitting between them. Germline CDR1 reads SGHTA; CDR2 reads FQGTGA. The CDR3 loop spans 13 amino acids.

The specimen was sorted CD4+, CD8+, or CD8+CD57+ T cells (not recorded which) from PBMCs. The TCR originated in a human donor with aplastic anemia. The chain is built from TRBV7-3 and TRBJ2-5; no definite D call. In DNA form, the CDR3 reads TGTGCCAGCAGCTCTCGATCCAAAGAGACCCAGTACTTC. Translated: CASSSRSKETQYF.